What follows describes a single T cell receptor beta chain. Antigen unknown. TCRdb itself ran the PCR reads through MiXCR, one entry per CDR3 protein. In the table there are roughly 15,000 distinct CDR3 sequences, nearly 50% of which are singletons. Germline V CDR1 and CDR2: MNHNS, SASEGT. The V gene end was trimmed by 6 bases and the J gene end by 8 bases; junction bases not matched to a gene: 16. The CDR3 spans 18 residues. This entry is derived from a study of esophageal squamous cell carcinoma under preoperative chemotherapy. Study-wide points: Post-treatment tumor-infiltrating lymphocytes appeared partly derived from peripheral T cells migrating into the tumor. Peripheral T cells showed a significant TCR diversity increase after chemotherapy, unlike tumor-infiltrating lymphocytes. After paclitaxel-nedaplatin, abundant clones were more likely to contract than amplify.

The time point: before preoperative PTX-NDP chemotherapy. This chain joins TRBV6-1 and TRBJ2-1, with 13 bases aligning to TRBD2. The receptor comes from a human donor with esophageal squamous cell carcinoma. The donor label of this sample is uncertain. This sample was obtained from a patient given preoperative chemotherapy. CDR3 region: CASRWGTSGILRPHEQFF. The CDR3 region has the DNA TGTGCCAGCAGATGGGGGACTAGCGGGATTTTACGCCCCCATGAGCAGTTCTTC.